This paragraph reports one T cell receptor beta chain. Its specificity is not known. These data are taken from a study of T cells in Graves' hyperthyroidism and ophthalmopathy. Study overall: Peripheral blood was taken when the disease was first diagnosed, before any treatment began. Findings of the study overall: Ophthalmopathy, which appeared later, was predicted by the model a median about 6 months before onset.

Diagnosis rested on symptoms, serum thyroxine and TRAb, thyroid ultrasound, and orbital computed tomography. There were TCR beta CDR3 regions amplified from RNA transcripts. Initially, a first-round RT-PCR of the TCR CDR3 employed the HTBI primer set. TCRdb ran MiXCR on the multiplex PCR reads and lists one entry per CDR3 protein. The repertoire consists of around 600,000 distinct CDR3 sequences, with more than 15% occurring once and the leading ten covering less than 3.5%. Sample: blood. The origin of this receptor is a woman aged 35 to 49 with Graves' ophthalmopathy.

The CDR3 DNA reads as TGTGCCACCAGTCCTAGGGGTAGGGGCAATGAGCAGTTCTTC. Translating it yields CATSPRGRGNEQFF. The chain combines TRBV24-1 with TRBJ2-1, with a possible D match to TRBD1 (5 bases). CDR1 and CDR2 (germline): KGHDR, SFDVKD. The V end was cut by 6 bases, the J end by 6 bases, with 14 bases between. This CDR3 has 14 residues.